The 28 T cell receptor beta chains given below trace back to one sample, sequenced in a study of blood T cell repertoires in COVID-19 (TCRdb year 2020). Library preparation employed the immunoSEQ multiplex PCR assay. This immuneACCESS table, as held by TCRdb, lists in-frame sequences with V and J called but not all clones. Of the missing ones, under half trace to an unresolved V gene in checked studies; the others have no known cause. The sample records under 200,000 clones, about 88% of which are singletons. The ten largest clones take up 5.5% to 7% of the sample. Sequenced input: peripheral blood. The source of these receptors is a man aged 40-50 years with active or convalescent COVID-19.

This clone was detected only once. In DNA form, the CDR3 reads TGTGCCAGCAGTACCCAACGAGACACGCCCTCCTACGAGCAGTACTTC. Its protein product is CASSTQRDTPSYEQYF. The rearrangement uses TRBV28 and TRBJ2-7, with D unresolved. The germline gives CDR1 MDHEN, CDR2 SYDVKM. The V end was cut by 5 bases, the J end by 0 bases, with 17 bases between. This CDR3 is built from 16 residues.

CDR3: CASSLPGGDGYTF. In DNA, the CDR3 is TGTGCCAGCAGTTTGCCGGGGGGCGATGGCTACACCTTC. This sequence joins TRBV12-3 or TRBV12-4 and TRBJ1-2, with TRBD1 as a possible D gene (6 bases). V shed 3 bases and J shed 6 bases, with 11 bases lying between them. The CDR3 loop spans 13 amino acids.

The genes are TRBV19 and TRBJ1-1; 9 bases are a match to TRBD1. Germline V gene lookup returns CDR1 LNHDA and CDR2 SQIVND (reference sequence). V shed 10 bases, J shed 0 bases, and the junction held 12 bases outside the gene matches. This CDR3 has 16 amino acids. CDR3 in DNA: TGTGCCACCAGCCCGGACAGGGGAGGCCTGAACACTGAAGCTTTCTTT. Its translation: CATSPDRGGLNTEAFF.

This clone appeared a few times. The chain couples TRBV13 to TRBJ1-1, with 7 bases matching TRBD1. Germline V CDR1 and CDR2: PRHDT, FYEKMQ (reference sequence). With 0 bases clipped from V and 5 bases from J, the junction kept 3 bases outside the gene matches. The length of the CDR3 is 14 residues. CDR3 in amino acids: CASSLGTGTTEAFF. In nucleotides, the CDR3 is TGTGCCAGCAGCTTAGGGACAGGGACGACTGAAGCTTTCTTT.

The chain couples TRBV12-5 to TRBJ1-5, with TRBD1 as a possible D gene (6 bases). This CDR3 region has 13 residues. Germline V gene sequence: CDR1 LGHNT, CDR2 FRNRAP. V was cut by 2 bases and J by 5 bases, with 7 bases left in between. The CDR3 DNA reads TGTGCTAGTGGTTTGTGGACAGATCAGCCCCAGCATTTT. Amino acid sequence: CASGLWTDQPQHF. Combining the CDR3 with reference TRBV12-5 and TRBJ1-5 gives the whole variable domain DARVTQTPRHKVTEMGQEVTMRCQPILGHNTVFWYRQTMMQGLELLAYFRNRAPLDDSGMPKDRFSAEMPDATLATLKIQPSEPRDSAVYFCASGLWTDQPQHFGDGTRLSIL.

This chain links TRBV5-6 with TRBJ1-2; D gene ambiguous. This CDR3 is 13 amino acids long. V lost 0 bases, J lost 8 bases, and 11 bases lay in between. Germline CDR1 is SGHDT and CDR2 is YYEEEE. This CDR3 reads CASSLAPGEGYTF. CDR3 coding DNA: TGTGCCAGCAGCTTGGCTCCCGGAGAGGGCTACACCTTC.

This clone was seen a few times. J is TRBJ1-2 and V is TRBV6-5; D perhaps matches TRBD1 (5 bases). CDR1 is MNHEY and CDR2 is SVGAGI in the germline V gene. V gave up 7 bases and J gave up 2 bases, with 11 bases separating them. The CDR3 has 13 amino acids. The CDR3 DNA reads as TGTGCCAGCACGGCGGGGCAGAACTATGGCTACACCTTC. Translating gives CASTAGQNYGYTF.

The genes are TRBV6-6 and TRBJ1-1; possibly TRBD1 for D (5 bases). CDR3 length: 16 amino acids. V shed 8 bases and J shed 1 base, with 20 bases lying between them. Germline V gives CDR1 MNHNY, CDR2 SVGAGI (reference sequence). The CDR3 protein is CASEASGLKKNTEAFF. CDR3 bases: TGTGCCAGCGAAGCCTCAGGGTTAAAAAAGAACACTGAAGCTTTCTTT.

V is TRBV3-1 (or the pseudogene TRBV3-2) and J is TRBJ1-1; 11 bases align to TRBD1. The CDR3 has 16 residues. V shed 1 base, J shed 6 bases, and the junction held 7 bases outside the gene matches. Germline V CDR1 and CDR2: LGHDT, YNNKEL (reference sequence). CDR3 sequence: CASSQAGTGGGAEAFF. The CDR3 bases are TGTGCCAGCAGCCAAGCCGGGACAGGGGGGGGCGCTGAAGCTTTCTTT.

The V gene is TRBV18, the J gene TRBJ1-1; D call uncertain. From germline, CDR1 is KGHSH and CDR2 LQKENI. This CDR3 region has 13 residues. V was shortened by 0 bases and J by 11 bases, with 13 bases between the two germline ends. CDR3 nucleotides: TGTGCCAGCTCACCACCGTCGATCCCCGGGGCTTTCTTT. Translating it yields CASSPPSIPGAFF. The whole variable domain, remainder taken from reference TRBV18 and TRBJ1-1, is NAGVMQNPRHLVRRRGQEARLRCSPMKGHSHVYWYRQLPEEGLKFMVYLQKENIIDESGMPKERFSAEFPKEGPSILRIQQVVRGDSAAYFCASSPPSIPGAFFGQGTRLTVV.

This clone was seen a few times. This chain joins TRBV7-9 and TRBJ1-1, with 7 bases matching TRBD1. The CDR3 is 17 amino acids. Germline values: CDR1 SEHNR, CDR2 FQNEAQ (reference sequence). V lost 5 bases to trimming and J lost 1 base; unmatched junction nucleotides: 13. The CDR3 coding sequence is TGTGCCAGCAGCCGGAATTCACAGGGGAATACGAACACTGAAGCTTTCTTT. Amino acid sequence: CASSRNSQGNTNTEAFF. The full variable domain, in which reference TRBV7-9 and TRBJ1-1 provide the parts outside the CDR3, is DTGVSQNPRHKITKRGQNVTFRCDPISEHNRLYWYRQTLGQGPEFLTYFQNEAQLEKSRLLSDRFSAERPKGSFSTLEIQRTEQGDSAMYLCASSRNSQGNTNTEAFFGQGTRLTVV.

The chain is built from TRBV27 and TRBJ2-2; D is perhaps TRBD1 (5 bases). CDR1 and CDR2 (germline): MNHEY, SMNVEV (reference sequence). V gave up 6 bases and J gave up 6 bases, with 8 bases separating them. CDR3 length equals 12 residues. CDR3 loop: CASSLRAGELFF. DNA for the CDR3: TGTGCCAGCAGCCTCAGGGCCGGGGAGCTGTTTTTT.

In its sample, this clone was seen a few times. This chain joins TRBV18 and TRBJ1-1, with 7 nucleotides matching TRBD1. CDR3 length: 15 residues. Germline loops: CDR1 KGHSH, CDR2 LQKENI. J lost 1 base, V lost 5 bases, and 7 bases had no gene match. The CDR3 DNA is TGTGCCAGCTCATCCAACGACAGGGCGAACACTGAAGCTTTCTTT. Its protein is CASSSNDRANTEAFF. Using reference TRBV18 and TRBJ1-1 for the parts outside the CDR3, the full variable domain is NAGVMQNPRHLVRRRGQEARLRCSPMKGHSHVYWYRQLPEEGLKFMVYLQKENIIDESGMPKERFSAEFPKEGPSILRIQQVVRGDSAAYFCASSSNDRANTEAFFGQGTRLTVV.

The chain employs TRBV6-5 and TRBJ1-2; the D gene is possibly TRBD1 (5 bases). There are 16 residues in the CDR3. Trimming took off 2 bases at V and 0 bases at J, with 13 bases between the two ends. Germline CDR1 reads MNHEY; CDR2 reads SVGAGI. CDR3 sequence (DNA): TGTGCCAGCAGTTACGGGGCGGCTGATACTAACTATGGCTACACCTTC. As protein: CASSYGAADTNYGYTF.

The chain is built from TRBV6-4 and TRBJ1-5; no clear D gene. The germline CDR1 and CDR2 sequences are MRHNA and SNTAGT. The germline V and J ends were trimmed by 3 bases and 1 base, with 4 bases remaining between them. The CDR3 has 13 amino acids. CDR3 in amino acids: CASSEGSNQPQHF. In nucleotides, the CDR3 is TGTGCCAGCAGTGAGGGCAGCAATCAGCCCCAGCATTTT.

This sequence joins TRBV28 and TRBJ1-2; no firm D call. The V gene's germline CDR1 is MDHEN and CDR2 SYDVKM. The CDR3 loop spans 15 amino acids. Trimming took 6 bases from V and 1 from J, leaving 15 bases between them. CDR3 amino acids: CASSLMPGVNYGYTF. In nucleotides, the CDR3 is TGTGCCAGCAGCCTAATGCCCGGAGTTAACTATGGCTACACCTTC.

The chain uses TRBV3-1 (or the pseudogene TRBV3-2) and TRBJ1-1; weak D call: TRBD1 (5 bases). The CDR3 loop spans 15 amino acids. Trimming took 3 bases from V and 2 from J, leaving 13 bases between them. The germline V gene has CDR1 LGHDT and CDR2 YNNKEL (reference sequence). The CDR3, as DNA: TGTGCCAGCAGCCATCAGGGTCCCGTAAACACTGAAGCTTTCTTT. Its translation is CASSHQGPVNTEAFF.

The chain recombines TRBV29-1 with TRBJ1-1; D is undetermined. The CDR3 has 11 residues. Germline assignment: CDR1 SQVTM and CDR2 ANQGSEA. Trimming took 5 bases from V and 0 from J, leaving 4 bases between them. In DNA, the CDR3 is TGCAGCGTTCGAGTGAACACTGAAGCTTTCTTT. Protein product: CSVRVNTEAFF.

This clone has only one observation. V and J are TRBV5-1 and TRBJ1-2; maybe TRBD1 (6 bases). Germline V gene sequence: CDR1 SGHRS, CDR2 YFSETQ. The CDR3 is 13 amino acids. V dropped 1 base and J dropped 7 bases, with 11 bases sitting between them. As DNA, the CDR3 is TGCGCCAGCAGCTTGTTGTCAGGGGCTGGCTACACCTTC. Protein product: CASSLLSGAGYTF. Full variable domain (outside the CDR3, taken from reference TRBV5-1 and TRBJ1-2): KAGVTQTPRYLIKTRGQQVTLSCSPISGHRSVSWYQQTPGQGLQFLFEYFSETQRNKGNFPGRFSGRQFSNSRSEMNVSTLELGDSALYLCASSLLSGAGYTFGSGTRLTVV.

The J gene is TRBJ2-2, the V gene TRBV11-3, with D tentatively TRBD1 (6 bases). CDR1 and CDR2 from the germline V gene are SGHNT and YENEEA. The V and J ends lost 5 bases and 4 bases respectively, with 20 bases between them. The CDR3 is 17 amino acids. DNA for the CDR3: TGTGCCAGCAGCCGCAGAGTACAGGGTCCGGGCACCGGGGAGCTGTTTTTT. Its protein is CASSRRVQGPGTGELFF. Full variable domain (rest looked up from reference TRBV11-3 and TRBJ2-2): EAGVVQSPRYKIIEKKQPVAFWCNPISGHNTLYWYLQNLGQGPELLIRYENEEAVDDSQLPKDRFSAERLKGVDSTLKIQPAELGDSAVYLCASSRRVQGPGTGELFFGEGSRLTVL.

V is TRBV28 and J is TRBJ1-2, with D maybe TRBD1 (6 bases). Trimming shortened V by 3 bases and J by 0 bases, and 8 bases separated the two germline ends. Germline V gene sequence: CDR1 MDHEN, CDR2 SYDVKM. CDR3 length: 14 residues. DNA of the CDR3: TGTGCCAGCAGTTTGACAGGCGCTAACTATGGCTACACCTTC. Translated, it gives CASSLTGANYGYTF.

The chain recombines TRBV11-3 with TRBJ2-2; 7 positions agree with TRBD1. The CDR3 spans 18 residues. Germline trimming cut 3 bases from V and 4 bases from J; bases unmatched to any gene: 14. Germline CDR1 SGHNT, CDR2 YENEEA. CDR3 in DNA: TGTGCCAGCAGCTTCGCCCGATTCGGGACAGTGAGCACCGGGGAGCTGTTTTTT. Its protein is CASSFARFGTVSTGELFF.

V is TRBV6-6 and J is TRBJ1-6; D unclear. The CDR3 length is 13 residues. The V gene's germline CDR1 is MNHNY and CDR2 SVGAGI (reference sequence). Trimming removed 6 bases at V and 8 bases at J, with 11 bases between. CDR3 loop: CASRREMDSPLHF. CDR3 DNA sequence: TGTGCCAGCAGAAGAGAGATGGATTCACCCCTCCACTTT.

Details on this clone: Mismatch with germline at one junction end may stem from a read error. V and J are TRBV6-2 or TRBV6-3 and TRBJ1-2; no reliable D call. The CDR3 consists of 15 residues. Per germline, CDR1 MNHEY and CDR2 SVGEGT. In DNA, the CDR3 is TGTGCCAGCAGTTACTCTCTAACGAGAGGGTATGTCTACACCTTC. Protein: CASSYSLTRGYVYTF.

This clone was counted once. The rearrangement joins TRBV19 to TRBJ2-3; TRBD2 aligns across 8 bases. The CDR3 has 14 residues. Germline values: CDR1 LNHDA, CDR2 SQIVND (reference sequence). V gave up 3 bases and J gave up 5 bases; unmatched junction bases: 4. The CDR3 loop is CASSMRGEGDTQYF. CDR3 DNA sequence: TGTGCCAGTAGTATGCGGGGGGAAGGAGATACGCAGTATTTT.

This clone was counted a single time. The gene calls are TRBV19 and TRBJ1-2; 8 bases match TRBD1. V gave up 6 bases and J gave up 8 bases; unmatched junction bases: 2. Per the germline V gene, CDR1 is LNHDA and CDR2 is SQIVND (reference sequence). The CDR3 is made up of 11 amino acids. The CDR3 here is CASRQGDGYTF. The CDR3 nucleotides are TGTGCCAGTAGACAGGGGGACGGCTACACCTTC.

This clone turned up a few times. The chain recombines TRBV11-2 with TRBJ1-4; a weak D match, TRBD1 (5 bases). CDR1 is SGHAT and CDR2 is FQNNGV in the germline V gene. CDR3 size: 15 residues. V was trimmed by 5 bases and J by 7 bases, leaving 17 bases between them. As DNA, the CDR3 is TGTGCCAGCAGCCCCACTGGGGGGTGGAGTGAAAAACTGTTTTTT. It encodes CASSPTGGWSEKLFF.

The chain couples TRBV27 to TRBJ1-1; D remains unclear. Germline-derived CDR1 and CDR2 are MNHEY and SMNVEV (reference sequence). Trimming took 5 bases from V and 11 from J, leaving 24 bases between them. The CDR3 length is 15 residues. This CDR3 is CASSPTSTRVRRAFF. In nucleotides, the CDR3 is TGTGCCAGCAGTCCCACCTCCACTCGGGTGAGGAGGGCTTTCTTT.